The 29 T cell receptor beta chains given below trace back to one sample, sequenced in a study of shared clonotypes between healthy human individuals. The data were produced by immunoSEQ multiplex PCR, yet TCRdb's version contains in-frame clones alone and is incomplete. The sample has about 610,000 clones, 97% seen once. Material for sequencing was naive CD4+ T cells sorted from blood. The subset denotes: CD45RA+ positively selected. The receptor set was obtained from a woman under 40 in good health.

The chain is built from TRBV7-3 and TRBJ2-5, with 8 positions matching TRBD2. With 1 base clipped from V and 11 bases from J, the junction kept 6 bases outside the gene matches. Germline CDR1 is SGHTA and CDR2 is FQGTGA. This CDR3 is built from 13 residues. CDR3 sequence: CASSLKRESDQYF. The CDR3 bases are TGTGCCAGCAGCTTAAAGCGGGAGAGCGATCAGTACTTC.

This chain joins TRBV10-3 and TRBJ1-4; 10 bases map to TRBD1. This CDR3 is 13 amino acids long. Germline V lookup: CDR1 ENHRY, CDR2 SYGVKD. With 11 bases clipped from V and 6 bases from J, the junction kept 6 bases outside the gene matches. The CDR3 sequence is CASSGTGDEKLFF. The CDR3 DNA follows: TGTGCCTCCTCTGGGACAGGGGATGAAAAACTGTTTTTT.

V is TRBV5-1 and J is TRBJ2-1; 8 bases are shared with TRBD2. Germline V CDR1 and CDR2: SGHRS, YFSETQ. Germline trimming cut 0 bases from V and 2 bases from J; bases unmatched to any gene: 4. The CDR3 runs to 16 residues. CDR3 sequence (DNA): TGCGCCAGCAGCTTGGGGGCGGGAGGCACCTACAATGAGCAGTTCTTC. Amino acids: CASSLGAGGTYNEQFF.

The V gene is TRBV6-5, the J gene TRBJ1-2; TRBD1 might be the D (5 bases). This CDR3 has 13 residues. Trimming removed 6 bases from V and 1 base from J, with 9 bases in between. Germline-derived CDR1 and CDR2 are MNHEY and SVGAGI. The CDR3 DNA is TGTGCCAGCAGAAGACAGATTAACTATGGCTACACCTTC. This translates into CASRRQINYGYTF.

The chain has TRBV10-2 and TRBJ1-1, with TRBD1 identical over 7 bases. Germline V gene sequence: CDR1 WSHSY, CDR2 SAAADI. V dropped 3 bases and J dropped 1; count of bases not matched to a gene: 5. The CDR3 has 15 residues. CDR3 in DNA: TGCGCCAGCAGTGACCCGGGGACAGCGAACACTGAAGCTTTCTTT. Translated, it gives CASSDPGTANTEAFF.

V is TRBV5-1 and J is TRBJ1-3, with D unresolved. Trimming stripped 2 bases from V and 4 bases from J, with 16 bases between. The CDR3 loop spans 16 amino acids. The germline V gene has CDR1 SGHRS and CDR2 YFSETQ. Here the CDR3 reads CASSLSPQKKGNTIYF. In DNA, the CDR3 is TGCGCCAGCAGCTTAAGTCCCCAGAAAAAAGGAAACACCATATATTTT.

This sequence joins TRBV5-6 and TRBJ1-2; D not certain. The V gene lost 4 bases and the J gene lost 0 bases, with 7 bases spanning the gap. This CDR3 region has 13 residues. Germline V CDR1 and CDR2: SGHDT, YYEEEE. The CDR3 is CASSRSANYGYTF. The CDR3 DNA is TGTGCCAGCAGCCGTTCAGCTAACTATGGCTACACCTTC.

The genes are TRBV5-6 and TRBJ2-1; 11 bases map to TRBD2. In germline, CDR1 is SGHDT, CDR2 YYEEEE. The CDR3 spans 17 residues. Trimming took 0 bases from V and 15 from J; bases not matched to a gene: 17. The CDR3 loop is CASSLEVGLAEYNESFF. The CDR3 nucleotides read TGTGCCAGCAGCTTGGAGGTGGGACTAGCGGAATACAATGAGTCGTTCTTC.

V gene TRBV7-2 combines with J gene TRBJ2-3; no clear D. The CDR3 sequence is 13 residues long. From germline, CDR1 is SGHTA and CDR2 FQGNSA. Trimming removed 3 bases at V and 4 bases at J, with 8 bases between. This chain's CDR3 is CASSFLESDTQYF. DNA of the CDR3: TGTGCCAGCAGCTTCTTAGAGTCAGATACGCAGTATTTT.

CDR3 nucleotides: TGTGCCAGCAGCCAAACAGGGGGCGCAACCTACAATGAGCAGTTCTTC. This codes for CASSQTGGATYNEQFF. The chain has TRBV5-4 and TRBJ2-1; 9 bases line up with TRBD1. Germline values: CDR1 SGHNT, CDR2 YYREEE (reference sequence). This CDR3 region has 16 residues. Losses at the gene ends were 4 bases for V and 2 bases for J; bases not matched to a gene: 7.

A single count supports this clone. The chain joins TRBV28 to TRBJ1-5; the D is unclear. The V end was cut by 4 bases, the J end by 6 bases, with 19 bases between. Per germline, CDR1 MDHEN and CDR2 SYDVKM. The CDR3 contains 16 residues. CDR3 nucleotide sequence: TGTGCCAGCAGTTCAAGATCTCGACATCTGCGTCAGCCCCAGCATTTT. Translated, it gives CASSSRSRHLRQPQHF. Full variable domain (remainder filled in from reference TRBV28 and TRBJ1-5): DVKVTQSSRYLVKRTGEKVFLECVQDMDHENMFWYRQDPGLGLRLIYFSYDVKMKEKGDIPEGYSVSREKKERFSLILESASTNQTSMYLCASSSRSRHLRQPQHFGDGTRLSIL.

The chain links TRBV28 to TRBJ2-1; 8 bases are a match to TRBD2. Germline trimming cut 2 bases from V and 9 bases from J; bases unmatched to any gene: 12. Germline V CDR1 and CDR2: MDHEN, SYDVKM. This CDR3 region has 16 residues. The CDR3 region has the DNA TGTGCCAGCAGTTTAGTCGCGGCTAGCGGGCGCCTTGAGCAGTTCTTC. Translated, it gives CASSLVAASGRLEQFF.

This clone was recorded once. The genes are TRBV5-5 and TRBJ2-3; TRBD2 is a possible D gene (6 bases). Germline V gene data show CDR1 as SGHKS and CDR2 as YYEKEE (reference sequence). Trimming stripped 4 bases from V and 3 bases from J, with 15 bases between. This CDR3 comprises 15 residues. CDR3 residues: CASSITGLTTDTQYF. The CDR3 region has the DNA TGTGCCAGCAGCATTACCGGACTAACGACAGATACGCAGTATTTT.

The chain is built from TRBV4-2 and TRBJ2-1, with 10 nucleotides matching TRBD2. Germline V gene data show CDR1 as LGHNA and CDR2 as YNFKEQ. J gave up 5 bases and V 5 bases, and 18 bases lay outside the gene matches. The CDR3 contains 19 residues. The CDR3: CASSKRLAGGTQFNNEQFF. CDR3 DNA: TGTGCCAGCAGCAAAAGACTAGCGGGCGGTACTCAATTTAACAATGAGCAGTTCTTC.

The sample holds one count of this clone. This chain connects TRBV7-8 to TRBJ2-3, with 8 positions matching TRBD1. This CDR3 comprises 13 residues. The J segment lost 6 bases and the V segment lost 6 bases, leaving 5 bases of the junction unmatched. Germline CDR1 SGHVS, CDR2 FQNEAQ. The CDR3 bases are TGTGCCAGCAGACTGACAGGGGAGGATACGCAGTATTTT. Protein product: CASRLTGEDTQYF.

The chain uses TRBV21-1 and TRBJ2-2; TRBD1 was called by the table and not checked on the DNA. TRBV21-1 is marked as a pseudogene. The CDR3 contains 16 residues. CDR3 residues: CASSKVSRGPSGELFF. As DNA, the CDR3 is TGTGCCAGCAGCAAAGTTTCCAGGGGGCCGTCCGGGGAGCTGTTTTTT.

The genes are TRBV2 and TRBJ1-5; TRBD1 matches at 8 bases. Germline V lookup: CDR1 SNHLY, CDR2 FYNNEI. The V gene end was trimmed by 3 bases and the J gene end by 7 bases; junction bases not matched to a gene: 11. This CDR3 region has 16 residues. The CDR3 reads CASSDGAGGRWQPQHF. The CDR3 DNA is TGTGCCAGCAGTGACGGGGCAGGGGGCCGTTGGCAGCCCCAGCATTTT. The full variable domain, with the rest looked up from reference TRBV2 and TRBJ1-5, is EPEVTQTPSHQVTQMGQEVILRCVPISNHLYFYWYRQILGQKVEFLVSFYNNEISEKSEIFDDQFSVERPDGSNFTLKIRSTKLEDSAMYFCASSDGAGGRWQPQHFGDGTRLSIL.

CDR3 nucleotides: TGCGCCAGCAGCCGGGAGGGAATCTCCTACGAGCAGTACTTC. This translates into CASSREGISYEQYF. The chain couples TRBV5-1 to TRBJ2-7, with 8 bases identical to TRBD2. The V gene's germline CDR1 is SGHRS and CDR2 YFSETQ. This CDR3 is built from 14 residues. Trimming took 4 bases from V and 0 from J; bases not matched to a gene: 3.

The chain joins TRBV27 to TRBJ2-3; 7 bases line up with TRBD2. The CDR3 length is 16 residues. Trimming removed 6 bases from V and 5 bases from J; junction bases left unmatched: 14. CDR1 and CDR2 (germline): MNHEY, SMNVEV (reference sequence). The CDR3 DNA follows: TGTGCCAGCAGAAATCTTGAGGGAGGGCCGATAGATACGCAGTATTTT. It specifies CASRNLEGGPIDTQYF.

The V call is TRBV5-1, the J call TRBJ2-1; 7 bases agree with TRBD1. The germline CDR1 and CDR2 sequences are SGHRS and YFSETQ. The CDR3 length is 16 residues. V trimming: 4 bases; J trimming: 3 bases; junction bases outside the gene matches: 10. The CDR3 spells CASSTKNRDSYNEQFF. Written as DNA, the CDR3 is TGCGCCAGCAGCACTAAAAACCGGGACAGCTACAATGAGCAGTTCTTC.

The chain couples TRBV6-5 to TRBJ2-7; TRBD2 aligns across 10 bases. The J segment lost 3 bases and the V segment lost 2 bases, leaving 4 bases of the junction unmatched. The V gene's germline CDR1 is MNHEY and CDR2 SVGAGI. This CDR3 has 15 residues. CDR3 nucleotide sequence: TGTGCCAGCAGTTACGGGCTAGCGGGGGACTACGAGCAGTACTTC. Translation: CASSYGLAGDYEQYF.

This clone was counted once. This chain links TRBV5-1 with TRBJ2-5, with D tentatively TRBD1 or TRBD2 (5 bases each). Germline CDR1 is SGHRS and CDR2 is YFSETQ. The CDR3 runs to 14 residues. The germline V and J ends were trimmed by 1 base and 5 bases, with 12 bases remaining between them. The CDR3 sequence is CASSLRGPGETQYF. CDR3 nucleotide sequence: TGCGCCAGCAGCTTGAGAGGGCCAGGGGAGACCCAGTACTTC.

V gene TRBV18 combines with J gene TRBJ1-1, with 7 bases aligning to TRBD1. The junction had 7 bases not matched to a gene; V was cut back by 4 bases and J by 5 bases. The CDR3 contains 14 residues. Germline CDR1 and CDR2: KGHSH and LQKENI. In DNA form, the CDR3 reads TGTGCCAGCTCACTTCAGGGGGAGACAACTGAAGCTTTCTTT. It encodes CASSLQGETTEAFF.

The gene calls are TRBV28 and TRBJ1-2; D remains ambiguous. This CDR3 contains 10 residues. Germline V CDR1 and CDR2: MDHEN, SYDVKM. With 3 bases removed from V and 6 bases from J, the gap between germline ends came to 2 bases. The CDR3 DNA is TGTGCCAGCAGTTTGGATGGCTACACCTTC. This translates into CASSLDGYTF.

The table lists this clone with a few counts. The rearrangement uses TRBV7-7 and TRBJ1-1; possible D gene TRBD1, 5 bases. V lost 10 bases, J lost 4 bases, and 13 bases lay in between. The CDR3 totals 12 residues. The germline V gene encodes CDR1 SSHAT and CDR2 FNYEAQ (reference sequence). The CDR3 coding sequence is TGTGCCACCATCTTGGGGGGCACTGAAGCTTTCTTT. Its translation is CATILGGTEAFF.

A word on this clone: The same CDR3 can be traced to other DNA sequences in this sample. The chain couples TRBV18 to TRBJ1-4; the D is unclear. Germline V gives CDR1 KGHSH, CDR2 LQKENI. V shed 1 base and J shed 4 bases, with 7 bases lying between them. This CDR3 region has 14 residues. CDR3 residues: CASSPRGRNEKLFF. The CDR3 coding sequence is TGTGCCAGCTCACCACGAGGACGTAATGAAAAACTGTTTTTT.

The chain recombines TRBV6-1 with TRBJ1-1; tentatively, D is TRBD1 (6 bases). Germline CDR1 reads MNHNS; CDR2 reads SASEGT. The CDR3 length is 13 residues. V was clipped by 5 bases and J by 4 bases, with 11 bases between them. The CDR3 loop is CASSTRGSTEAFF. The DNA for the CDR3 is TGTGCCAGCAGTACGAGGGGGTCCACTGAAGCTTTCTTT.

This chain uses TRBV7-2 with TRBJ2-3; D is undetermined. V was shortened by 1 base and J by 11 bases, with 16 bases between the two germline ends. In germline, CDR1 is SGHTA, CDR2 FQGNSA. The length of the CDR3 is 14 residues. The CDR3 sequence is CASSLVTDPSGQYF. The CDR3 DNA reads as TGTGCCAGCAGCTTAGTAACGGACCCGAGTGGGCAGTATTTT.

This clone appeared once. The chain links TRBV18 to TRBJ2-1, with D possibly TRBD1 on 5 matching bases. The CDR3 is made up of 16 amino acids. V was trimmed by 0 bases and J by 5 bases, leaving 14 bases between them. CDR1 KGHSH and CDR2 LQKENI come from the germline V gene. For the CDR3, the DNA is TGTGCCAGCTCACCACCCAGCCAGGGCGGCGACAATGAGCAGTTCTTC. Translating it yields CASSPPSQGGDNEQFF.